This T cell receptor beta chain was recorded in a study of blood T cell repertoires in COVID-19. Original analysis: Nucleated cell counts were estimated from reference gene primer amplification. The protocol was immunoSEQ multiplex PCR, while the TCRdb copy is restricted to in-frame clones and leaves out a portion. That table furnishes V, J and clone size, whereas the DNA furnished D and trimming. The table shows about 380,000 clones, with around nine tenths occurring only once. Participants came from under 30 US areas, aged roughly 18 to 95 years. Which cohort a participant joined came from the clinical history participants gave. This CDR3 contains 15 residues.

Material: PBMCs or T cells enriched from blood (not recorded which). This chain links TRBV21-1 with TRBJ1-4; the D segment call TRBD1 is taken from the table without a DNA check. TRBV21-1 is flagged as a pseudogene. The TCR was taken from a woman between 18 and 30 years old who had recovered from COVID-19. The CDR3 bases are TGTGCCACCACCAACAGGGGGCGTTCTAATGAAAAACTGTTTTTT. This encodes CATTNRGRSNEKLFF.